This paragraph covers one TCR beta chain sequence. These data originate in a study of blood T cell repertoires in COVID-19. Study-wide background: COVID-19 samples, acute and convalescent, were from the United States, Italy and Spain. PBMCs, B-cell-depleted T cells, or T cells were the source of the cDNA or gDNA that made up the material.

The data were produced by immunoSEQ multiplex PCR, yet TCRdb's version contains in-frame clones alone and is incomplete. Altogether roughly 260,000 clones are present, about 90% being singletons, with the ten largest covering roughly 2.5%. Sequencing input: peripheral blood. The TCR originated in a woman in her forties or fifties with acute or convalescent COVID-19.

CDR3 region: CASNIEARDTQYF. In DNA, the CDR3 is TGTGCCAGCAACATAGAAGCGCGAGATACGCAGTATTTT. The chain links TRBV7-3 to TRBJ2-3; no definite D call. Trimming cost V 7 bases and J 5 bases, with 13 bases left between them. The CDR3 extends over 13 amino acids. Germline CDR1 SGHTA, CDR2 FQGTGA. Combining the CDR3 with reference TRBV7-3 and TRBJ2-3 gives the whole variable domain GAGVSQTPSNKVTEKGKYVELRCDPISGHTALYWYRQSLGQGPEFLIYFQGTGAADDSGLPNDRFFAVRPEGSVSTLKIQRTERGDSAVYLCASNIEARDTQYFGPGTRLTVL.